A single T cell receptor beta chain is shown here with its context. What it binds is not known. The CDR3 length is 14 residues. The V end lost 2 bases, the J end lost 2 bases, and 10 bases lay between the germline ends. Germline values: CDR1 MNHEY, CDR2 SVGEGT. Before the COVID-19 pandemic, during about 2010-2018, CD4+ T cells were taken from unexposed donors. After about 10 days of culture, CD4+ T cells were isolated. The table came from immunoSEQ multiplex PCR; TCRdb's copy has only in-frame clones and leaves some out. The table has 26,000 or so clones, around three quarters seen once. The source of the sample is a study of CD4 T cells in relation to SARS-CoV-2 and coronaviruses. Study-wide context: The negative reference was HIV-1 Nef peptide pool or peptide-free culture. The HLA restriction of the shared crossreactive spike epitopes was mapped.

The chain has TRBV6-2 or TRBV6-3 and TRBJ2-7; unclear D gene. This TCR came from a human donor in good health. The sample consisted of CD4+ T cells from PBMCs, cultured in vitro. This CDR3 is CASSYLGGTYEQYF. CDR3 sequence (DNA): TGTGCCAGCAGTTACCTTGGTGGGACCTACGAGCAGTACTTC.